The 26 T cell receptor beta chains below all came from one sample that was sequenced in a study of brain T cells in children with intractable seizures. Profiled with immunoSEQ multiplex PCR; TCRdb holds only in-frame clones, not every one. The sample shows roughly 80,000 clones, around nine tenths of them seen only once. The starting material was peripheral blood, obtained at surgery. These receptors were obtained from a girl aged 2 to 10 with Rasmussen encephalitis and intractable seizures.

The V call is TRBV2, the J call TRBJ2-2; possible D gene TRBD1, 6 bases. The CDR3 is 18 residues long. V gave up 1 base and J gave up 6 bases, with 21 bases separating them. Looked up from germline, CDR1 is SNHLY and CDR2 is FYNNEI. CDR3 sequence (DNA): TGTGCCAGCAGTGAAGGTGTCAGAAGACAGGTTTTATCCGGGGAGCTGTTTTTT. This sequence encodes CASSEGVRRQVLSGELFF.

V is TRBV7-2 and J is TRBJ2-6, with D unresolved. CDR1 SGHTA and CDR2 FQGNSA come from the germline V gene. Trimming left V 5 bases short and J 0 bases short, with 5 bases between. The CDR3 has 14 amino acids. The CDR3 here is CASSPPSGANVLTF. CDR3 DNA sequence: TGTGCCAGCAGCCCCCCCTCTGGGGCCAACGTCCTGACTTTC.

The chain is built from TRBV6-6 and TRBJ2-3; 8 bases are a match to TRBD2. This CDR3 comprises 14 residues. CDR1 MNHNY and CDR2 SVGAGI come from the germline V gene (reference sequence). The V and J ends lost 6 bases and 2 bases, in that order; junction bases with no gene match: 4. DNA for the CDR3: TGTGCCAGCAGGATTAGCGGGATCACAGATACGCAGTATTTT. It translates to CASRISGITDTQYF.

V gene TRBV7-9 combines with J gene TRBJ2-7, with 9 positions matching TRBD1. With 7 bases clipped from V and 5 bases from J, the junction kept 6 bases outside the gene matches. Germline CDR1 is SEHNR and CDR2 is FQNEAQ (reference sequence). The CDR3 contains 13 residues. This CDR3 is CASNRQGGDEQYF. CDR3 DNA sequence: TGTGCCAGCAACCGACAGGGGGGCGACGAGCAGTACTTC.

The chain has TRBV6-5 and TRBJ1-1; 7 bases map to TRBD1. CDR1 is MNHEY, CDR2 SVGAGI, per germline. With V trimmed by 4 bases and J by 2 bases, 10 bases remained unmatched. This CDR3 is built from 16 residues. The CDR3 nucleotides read TGTGCCAGCAGTTTTGGGAGGGGGACAGTTAACACTGAAGCTTTCTTT. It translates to CASSFGRGTVNTEAFF.

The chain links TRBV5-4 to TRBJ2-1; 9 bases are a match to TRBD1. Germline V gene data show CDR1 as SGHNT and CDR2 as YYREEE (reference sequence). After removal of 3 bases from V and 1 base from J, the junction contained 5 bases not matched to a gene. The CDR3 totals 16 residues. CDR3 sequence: CASSSGQGRSYNEQFF. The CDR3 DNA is TGTGCCAGCAGCTCGGGACAGGGCAGGTCCTACAATGAGCAGTTCTTC. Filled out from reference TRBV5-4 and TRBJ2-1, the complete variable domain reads ETGVTQSPTHLIKTRGQQVTLRCSSQSGHNTVSWYQQALGQGPQFIFQYYREEENGRGNFPPRFSGLQFPNYSSELNVNALELDDSALYLCASSSGQGRSYNEQFFGPGTRLTVL.

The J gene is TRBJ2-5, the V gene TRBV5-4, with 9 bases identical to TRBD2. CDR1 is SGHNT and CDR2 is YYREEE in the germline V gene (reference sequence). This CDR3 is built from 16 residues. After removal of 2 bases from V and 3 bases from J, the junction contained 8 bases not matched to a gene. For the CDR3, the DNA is TGTGCCAGCAGCTTCCGGGCGGGGGGGGAAAAAGAGACCCAGTACTTC. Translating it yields CASSFRAGGEKETQYF.

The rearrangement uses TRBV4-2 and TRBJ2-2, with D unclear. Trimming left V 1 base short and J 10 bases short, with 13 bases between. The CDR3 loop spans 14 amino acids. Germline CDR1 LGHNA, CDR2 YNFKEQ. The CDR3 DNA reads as TGTGCCAGCAGCCAAGTTTGGGTCTCAGAGGAGCTGTTTTTT. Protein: CASSQVWVSEELFF.

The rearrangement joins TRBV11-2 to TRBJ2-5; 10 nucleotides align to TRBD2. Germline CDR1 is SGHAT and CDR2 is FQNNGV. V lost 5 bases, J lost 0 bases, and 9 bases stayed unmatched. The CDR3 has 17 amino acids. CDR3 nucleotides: TGTGCCAGCAGCCCAAGAGTACTAGCGGGATACCAAGAGACCCAGTACTTC. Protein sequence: CASSPRVLAGYQETQYF.

CDR3: CAWSVPGLAAQQFF. The CDR3 DNA sequence: TGTGCCTGGAGTGTACCGGGACTAGCGGCTCAGCAGTTCTTC. The chain carries TRBV30 and TRBJ2-1, with 11 bases that match TRBD2. In germline, CDR1 is GTSNPN, CDR2 SVGIG (reference sequence). The CDR3 totals 14 residues. After removal of 0 bases from V and 11 bases from J, the junction contained 6 bases not matched to a gene.

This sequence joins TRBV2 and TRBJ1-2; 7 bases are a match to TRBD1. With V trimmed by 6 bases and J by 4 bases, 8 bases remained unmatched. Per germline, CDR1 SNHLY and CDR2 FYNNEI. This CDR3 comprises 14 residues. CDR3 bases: TGTGCCAGCAGCTACCGGGACAGAAGCTATGGCTACACCTTC. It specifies CASSYRDRSYGYTF.

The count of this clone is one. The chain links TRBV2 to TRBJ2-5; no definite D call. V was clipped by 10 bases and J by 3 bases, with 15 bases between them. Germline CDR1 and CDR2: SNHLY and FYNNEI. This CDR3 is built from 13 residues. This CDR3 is CATRPPDKETQYF. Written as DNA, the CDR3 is TGTGCCACCCGACCCCCGGATAAAGAGACCCAGTACTTC.

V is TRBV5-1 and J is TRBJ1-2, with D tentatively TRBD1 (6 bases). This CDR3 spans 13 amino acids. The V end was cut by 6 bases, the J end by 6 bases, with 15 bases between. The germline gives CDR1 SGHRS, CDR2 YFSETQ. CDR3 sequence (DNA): TGCGCCAGCAAGTTTGCTGGGGGCGATGGCTACACCTTC. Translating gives CASKFAGGDGYTF.

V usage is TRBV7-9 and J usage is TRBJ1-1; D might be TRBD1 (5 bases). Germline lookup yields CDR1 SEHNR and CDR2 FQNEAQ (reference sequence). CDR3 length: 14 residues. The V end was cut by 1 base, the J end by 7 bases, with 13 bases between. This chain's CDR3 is CASSLDAGAVEAFF. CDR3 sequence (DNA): TGTGCCAGCAGCTTAGACGCCGGGGCCGTTGAAGCTTTCTTT.

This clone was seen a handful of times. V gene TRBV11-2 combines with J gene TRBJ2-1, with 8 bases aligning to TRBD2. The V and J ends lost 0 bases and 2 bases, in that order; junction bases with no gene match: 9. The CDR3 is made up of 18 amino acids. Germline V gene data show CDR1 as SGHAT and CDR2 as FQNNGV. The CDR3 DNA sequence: TGTGCCAGCAGCTTAGATCCCAGAGTACTAGCGGCCTACAATGAGCAGTTCTTC. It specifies CASSLDPRVLAAYNEQFF.

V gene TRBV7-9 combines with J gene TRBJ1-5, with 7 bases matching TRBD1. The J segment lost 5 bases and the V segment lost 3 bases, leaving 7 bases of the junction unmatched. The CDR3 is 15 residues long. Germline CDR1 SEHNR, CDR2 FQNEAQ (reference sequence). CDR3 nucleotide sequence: TGTGCCAGCAGCTTCGAGGGGGCAGAAGATCAGCCCCAGCATTTT. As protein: CASSFEGAEDQPQHF.

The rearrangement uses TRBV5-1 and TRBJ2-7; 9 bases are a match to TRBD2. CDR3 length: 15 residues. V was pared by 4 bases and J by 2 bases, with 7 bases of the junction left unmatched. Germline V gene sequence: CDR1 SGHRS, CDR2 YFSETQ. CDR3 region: CASSPDGGRAYEQYF. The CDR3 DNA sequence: TGCGCCAGCAGCCCGGACGGCGGGAGGGCCTACGAGCAGTACTTC.

CDR3 bases: TGTGCCAGCAGCCAAGGCCGGCAGCAAGCCTACGAGCAGTACTTC. This translates into CASSQGRQQAYEQYF. V usage is TRBV4-2 and J usage is TRBJ2-7, with unresolved D. This CDR3 has 15 amino acids. Germline V CDR1 and CDR2: LGHNA, YNFKEQ. The ends were cut back, 1 base at V and 2 bases at J, with 12 bases in the middle.

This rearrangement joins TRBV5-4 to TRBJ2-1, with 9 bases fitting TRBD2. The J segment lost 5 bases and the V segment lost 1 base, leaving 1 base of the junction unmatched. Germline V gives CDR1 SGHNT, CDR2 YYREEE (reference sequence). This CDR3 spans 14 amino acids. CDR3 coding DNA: TGTGCCAGCAGCTTGCTAGCGGGGAACAATGAGCAGTTCTTC. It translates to CASSLLAGNNEQFF.

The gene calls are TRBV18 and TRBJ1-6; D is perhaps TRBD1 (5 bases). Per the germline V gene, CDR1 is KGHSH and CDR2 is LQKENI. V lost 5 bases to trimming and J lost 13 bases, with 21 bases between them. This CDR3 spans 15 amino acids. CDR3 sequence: CASSDRDPRRWPLHF. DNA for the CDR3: TGTGCCAGCTCAGACCGGGACCCGAGGAGATGGCCCCTCCACTTT.

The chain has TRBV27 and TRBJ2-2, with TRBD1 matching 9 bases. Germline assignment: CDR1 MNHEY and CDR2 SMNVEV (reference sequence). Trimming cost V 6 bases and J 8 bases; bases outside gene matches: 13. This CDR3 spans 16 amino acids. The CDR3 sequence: CASSAYRTGGSGELFF. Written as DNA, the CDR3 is TGTGCCAGCAGCGCTTATCGCACAGGGGGCTCAGGGGAGCTGTTTTTT.

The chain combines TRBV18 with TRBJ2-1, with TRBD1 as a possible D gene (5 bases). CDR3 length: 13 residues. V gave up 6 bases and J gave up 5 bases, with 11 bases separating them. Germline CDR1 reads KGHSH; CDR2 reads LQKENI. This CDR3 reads CASSPTGNNEQFF. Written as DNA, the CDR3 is TGTGCCAGCTCGCCCACAGGTAACAATGAGCAGTTCTTC.

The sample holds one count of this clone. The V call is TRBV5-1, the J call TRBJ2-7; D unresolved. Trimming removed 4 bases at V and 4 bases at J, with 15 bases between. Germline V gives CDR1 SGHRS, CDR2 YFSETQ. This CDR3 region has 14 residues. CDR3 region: CASSPPWSSYEQYF. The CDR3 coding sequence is TGCGCCAGCAGCCCCCCGTGGTCCTCGTACGAGCAGTACTTC.

CDR3 protein: CASSFRRDTQYF. The DNA for the CDR3 is TGTGCCAGCAGTTTTAGGAGGGATACGCAGTATTTT. V gene TRBV12-3 or TRBV12-4 combines with J gene TRBJ2-3, with TRBD2 as a possible D gene (5 bases). The ends were cut back, 3 bases at V and 6 bases at J, with 7 bases in the middle. The CDR3 is 12 amino acids.

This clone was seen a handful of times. CDR3 loop: CASGTSGSDNEQFF. Here the CDR3 DNA reads TGTGCCAGCGGGACTAGCGGGTCAGACAATGAGCAGTTCTTC. This chain connects TRBV6-1 to TRBJ2-1, with 12 bases that match TRBD2. The CDR3 length is 14 residues. Germline CDR1 is MNHNS and CDR2 is SASEGT. V lost 8 bases and J lost 5; bases outside the gene matches: 4.

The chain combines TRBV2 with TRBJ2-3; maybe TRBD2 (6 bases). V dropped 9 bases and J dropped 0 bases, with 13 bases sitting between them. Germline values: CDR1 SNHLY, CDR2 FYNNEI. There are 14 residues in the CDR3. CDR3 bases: TGTGCCAGGGGCAGGGACTCTAGCACAGATACGCAGTATTTT. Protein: CARGRDSSTDTQYF.